One and the same sample provided the 2 T cell receptor beta chains below, sequenced in a study of blood T cell repertoires in COVID-19 (dated by TCRdb to 2019 to 2021). The library came from the immunoSEQ multiplex PCR assay. The immuneACCESS repertoire file appears here via TCRdb, limited to in-frame rearrangements. These files lack a portion of the clones; in checked studies, under half of the deficit traces to unresolved V genes, and the cause of the others is not known. The sample profile shows 40,000 or so clones; 80% to 90% of them were found once. Just under 9% of the sample is taken by the ten largest. The sequenced sample consisted of peripheral blood. Source of these receptors: a young man with active or convalescent COVID-19.

The genes are TRBV7-9 and TRBJ1-2; D is undetermined. This CDR3 spans 11 amino acids. CDR1 and CDR2 (germline): SEHNR, FQNEAQ (reference sequence). The germline V and J ends were trimmed by 5 bases and 7 bases, with 8 bases remaining between them. CDR3 sequence reads: CASSPTFGYTF. CDR3 in DNA: TGTGCCAGCAGCCCAACATTTGGCTACACCTTC.

CDR3 amino acids: CATSRLGGTGYTF. In DNA, the CDR3 is TGTGCCACCAGCAGACTGGGGGGAACTGGCTACACCTTC. The chain has TRBV15 and TRBJ1-2, with D possibly matching TRBD1 (5 bases). The ends were cut back, 2 bases at V and 7 bases at J, with 11 bases in the middle. CDR1 is LNHNV and CDR2 is YYDKDF in the germline V gene (reference sequence). This CDR3 is 13 amino acids long. The full variable domain, in which reference TRBV15 and TRBJ1-2 provide the parts outside the CDR3, is DAMVIQNPRYQVTQFGKPVTLSCSQTLNHNVMYWYQQKSSQAPKLLFHYYDKDFNNEADTPDNFQSRRPNTSFCFLDIRSPGLGDTAMYLCATSRLGGTGYTFGSGTRLTVV.